This TCR beta chain was captured by sequencing in a study of blood T cells in healthy people across ages. V lost 4 bases to trimming and J lost 9 bases, with 10 bases between them. Germline assignment: CDR1 LGHNT and CDR2 FRNRAP. This CDR3 has 12 amino acids. PCR was performed a second time for about 6 to 12 cycles using a sample-barcoded 5' primer and a J-beta primer mix. TCRdb reprocessed the 5' RACE reads with MiXCR, giving one entry per CDR3 protein. The sample has some 1.8 million distinct CDR3 sequences; roughly 43% are singletons. The receptor was isolated from a human donor in good health. The rearrangement links TRBV12-5 to TRBJ2-1; D is undetermined. Material for sequencing was blood. CDR3 in amino acids: CASGWALGEQFF. The CDR3 bases are TGTGCTAGTGGTTGGGCCCTTGGTGAGCAGTTCTTC.